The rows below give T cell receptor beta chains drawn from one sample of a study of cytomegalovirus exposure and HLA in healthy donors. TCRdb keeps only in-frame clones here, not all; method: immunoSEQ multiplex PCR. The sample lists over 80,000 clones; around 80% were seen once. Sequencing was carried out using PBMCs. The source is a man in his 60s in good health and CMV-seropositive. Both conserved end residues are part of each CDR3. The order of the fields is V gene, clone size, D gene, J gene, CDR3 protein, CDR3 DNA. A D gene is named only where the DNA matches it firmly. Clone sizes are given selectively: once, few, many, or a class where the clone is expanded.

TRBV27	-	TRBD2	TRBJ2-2	CASSLWGSGGASGELFF	TGTGCCAGCAGTTTGTGGGGAAGCGGGGGGGCCAGCGGGGAGCTGTTTTTT
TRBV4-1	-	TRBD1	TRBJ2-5	CASSRDRSLETQYF	TGCGCCAGCAGCCGGGACAGGTCTCTGGAGACCCAGTACTTC
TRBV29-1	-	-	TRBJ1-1	CSGEGGLEAFF	TGCAGCGGAGAAGGGGGATTGGAAGCTTTCTTT
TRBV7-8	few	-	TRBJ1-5	CASTKDGSNQPQHF	TGTGCCAGCACCAAAGACGGGAGTAATCAGCCCCAGCATTTT
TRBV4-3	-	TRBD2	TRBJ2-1	CASSQDWRGGLIF	TGCGCCAGCAGCCAAGATTGGCGGGGGGGCCTGATCTTC
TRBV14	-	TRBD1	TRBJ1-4	CASSQETGFGEKLFF	TGTGCCAGCAGCCAAGAGACAGGGTTTGGTGAAAAACTGTTTTTT
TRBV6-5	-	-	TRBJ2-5	CASSYLRDNQETQYF	TGTGCCAGCAGTTATTTACGGGACAACCAAGAGACCCAGTACTTC
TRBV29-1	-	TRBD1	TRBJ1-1	CSVYDRGEAFF	TGCAGCGTCTATGACAGGGGAGAAGCTTTCTTT
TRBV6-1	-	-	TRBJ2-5	CASSAHRDQETQYF	TGTGCCAGCAGTGCCCACAGGGACCAAGAGACCCAGTACTTC
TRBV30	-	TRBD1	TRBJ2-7	CAWTRDRVGSNEQYF	TGTGCCTGGACCCGGGACAGGGTCGGTTCTAACGAGCAGTACTTC
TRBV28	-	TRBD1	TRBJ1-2	CASSLALLTGMGGYTF	TGTGCCAGCAGTTTGGCCCTCCTGACAGGGATGGGAGGCTACACCTTC
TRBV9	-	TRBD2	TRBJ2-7	CASSPTPGLEKYF	TGTGCCAGCAGCCCAACACCCGGACTAGAGAAGTACTTC
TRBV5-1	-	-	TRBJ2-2	CASSLGSGERLFF	TGCGCCAGCAGCTTGGGTTCGGGGGAAAGGCTGTTTTTT
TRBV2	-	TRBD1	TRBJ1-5	CASRAHRGPGNQPQHF	TGTGCCAGCAGAGCCCACAGGGGGCCGGGCAATCAGCCCCAGCATTTT